This T cell receptor beta chain was sequenced for a study of identical twins. The ends were cut back, 5 bases at V and 2 bases at J, with 6 bases in the middle. This CDR3 is 12 amino acids long. Per the germline V gene, CDR1 is SEHNR and CDR2 is FQNEAQ (reference sequence). Study-level results: Twins shared out-of-frame alpha sequences with excess low generation probability. The authors drew conclusions from cross-sectional statistical analysis rather than following the same donors.

Many counts were recorded for this clonotype. Its target is unknown. With template switching, a universal primer site was added, and the cDNA carried unique molecular identifiers. TCRdb re-called the 5' RACE reads with MiXCR, one entry per CDR3 protein. The profile covers hundreds of thousands of distinct CDR3 sequences, with around 12% appearing a single time and 1.5% to 2% taken by the ten largest. The same data also went into a second study, on yellow fever vaccine responses in identical twins.

The origin of this receptor is a woman between 18 and 30 years old in good health. The source material was PBMCs. V usage is TRBV7-9 and J usage is TRBJ1-2; D gene ambiguous. CDR3 in amino acids: CASSADNYGYTF. The CDR3 DNA follows: TGTGCCAGCAGCGCGGACAACTATGGCTACACCTTC.